Presented here are 26 T cell receptor beta chains from one specimen sequenced in a study of vaccination effects on CD4 cells after COVID-19. Assay: immunoSEQ multiplex PCR; the TCRdb copy retains only in-frame clones and omits some. The sample has some 31,000 clones, around 75% seen once. The culture ran for roughly 10 days before CD4+ T cells were isolated. According to PCR results, the person was infected with SARS-CoV-2 between March and December 2020. Vaccine administered to participants consisted of two doses of either BNT162b2 or mRNA-1273. These TCRs' antigens remain unknown. The material was CD4+ T cells from PBMCs cultured without peptide, obtained after COVID-19 vaccination. These receptors were collected from a human donor who had a prior SARS-CoV-2 infection.

V usage is TRBV5-6 and J usage is TRBJ1-5; perhaps TRBD1 as D (5 bases). The CDR3 contains 17 residues. The ends were cut back, 4 bases at V and 9 bases at J, with 26 bases in the middle. The germline CDR1 and CDR2 sequences are SGHDT and YYEEEE. The CDR3 sequence is CASSMGTGSPERGPQHF. CDR3 in DNA: TGTGCCAGCAGCATGGGCACCGGGAGTCCCGAAAGGGGGCCCCAGCATTTT.

The rearrangement uses TRBV19 and TRBJ2-3; 8 bases match TRBD1. V was clipped by 5 bases and J by 5 bases; unmatched bases: 12. Germline V gives CDR1 LNHDA, CDR2 SQIVND (reference sequence). The CDR3 consists of 16 residues. The CDR3 region is CASSPKTGVYGDTQYF. CDR3 coding DNA: TGTGCCAGTAGTCCAAAGACAGGGGTTTATGGAGATACGCAGTATTTT.

This clone was detected only once. This chain joins TRBV7-8 and TRBJ2-6, with 7 bases matching TRBD2. V shed 1 base, J shed 5 bases, and the junction held 11 bases outside the gene matches. Per the germline V gene, CDR1 is SGHVS and CDR2 is FQNEAQ. The CDR3 has 18 amino acids. As DNA, the CDR3 is TGTGCCAGCAGCTTAGTTGCGACGTCGGGGGGTTGGGCCAACGTCCTGACTTTC. Translating it yields CASSLVATSGGWANVLTF.

This chain joins TRBV4-2 and TRBJ2-7, with D perhaps TRBD1 or TRBD2 (5 bases each). Per germline, CDR1 LGHNA and CDR2 YNFKEQ. V gave up 2 bases and J gave up 1 base, with 12 bases separating them. The CDR3 consists of 15 residues. CDR3 sequence reads: CASSQTAGTSYEQYF. The DNA of the CDR3 is TGTGCCAGCAGCCAAACAGCCGGGACGTCCTACGAGCAGTACTTC.

This rearrangement joins TRBV11-3 to TRBJ2-3; D remains unclear. This CDR3 comprises 14 residues. Trimming left V 3 bases short and J 0 bases short, with 7 bases between. Germline V gives CDR1 SGHNT, CDR2 YENEEA. Here the CDR3 reads CASSLMASTDTQYF. CDR3 nucleotides: TGTGCCAGCAGCTTGATGGCCAGCACAGATACGCAGTATTTT.

The chain combines TRBV7-2 with TRBJ2-1, with 14 bases lining up with TRBD2. The CDR3 consists of 18 residues. Germline CDR1 reads SGHTA; CDR2 reads FQGNSA. V trimming: 5 bases; J trimming: 0 bases; junction bases outside the gene matches: 6. The CDR3 sequence is CASSRRGTSGSSYNEQFF. CDR3 bases: TGTGCCAGCAGCCGCAGAGGGACTAGCGGGAGCTCCTACAATGAGCAGTTCTTC.

CDR3 protein: CASSPPGSGYEQYF. The CDR3 nucleotides are TGTGCCAGCTCACCACCGGGCAGCGGCTACGAGCAGTACTTC. The V call is TRBV18, the J call TRBJ2-7; tentatively, D is TRBD2 (5 bases). The CDR3 extends over 14 amino acids. In germline, CDR1 is KGHSH, CDR2 LQKENI. Trimming removed 0 bases from V and 3 bases from J, with 9 bases in between.

The rearrangement links TRBV9 to TRBJ1-2; the match to TRBD1 covers 8 bases. The CDR3 contains 15 residues. V dropped 4 bases and J dropped 7; count of bases not matched to a gene: 12. The germline V gene encodes CDR1 SGDLS and CDR2 YYNGEE. The CDR3 reads CASSPGVGQAGGYTF. The CDR3 DNA sequence: TGTGCCAGCAGCCCGGGGGTGGGACAGGCGGGTGGCTACACCTTC. Combining the CDR3 with reference TRBV9 and TRBJ1-2 gives the whole variable domain DSGVTQTPKHLITATGQRVTLRCSPRSGDLSVYWYQQSLDQGLQFLIQYYNGEERAKGNILERFSAQQFPDLHSELNLSSLELGDSALYFCASSPGVGQAGGYTFGSGTRLTVV.

V and J are TRBV20-1 and TRBJ2-7; 8 bases line up with TRBD2. Germline CDR1 reads DFQATT; CDR2 reads SNEGSKA (reference sequence). Trimming took 3 bases from V and 9 from J; bases not matched to a gene: 10. There are 13 residues in the CDR3. For the CDR3, the DNA is TGCAGTGCTAGTGGGCGGGGGGCGATCGGGCAGTACTTC. Translating it yields CSASGRGAIGQYF.

Here the CDR3 reads CASSPRGGSSYNEQFF. As DNA, the CDR3 is TGTGCCAGCAGCCCCCGAGGAGGCAGCTCCTACAATGAGCAGTTCTTC. The J gene is TRBJ2-1, the V gene TRBV11-3, with D possibly matching TRBD2 (5 bases). The CDR3 is 16 amino acids. From germline, CDR1 is SGHNT and CDR2 YENEEA. V gave up 5 bases and J gave up 0 bases, with 14 bases separating them.

The table lists this clone with a few counts. The gene calls are TRBV3-1 (or the pseudogene TRBV3-2) and TRBJ1-6; D is unclear. The CDR3 runs to 14 residues. The germline V gene has CDR1 LGHDT and CDR2 YNNKEL (reference sequence). The germline V and J ends were trimmed by 0 bases and 8 bases, with 8 bases remaining between them. The DNA of the CDR3 is TGTGCCAGCAGCCAAGATCACTCCGATTCACCCCTCCACTTT. It specifies CASSQDHSDSPLHF.

V gene TRBV27 combines with J gene TRBJ2-1; 13 bases are shared with TRBD2. Losses at the gene ends were 5 bases for V and 14 bases for J; bases not matched to a gene: 15. The CDR3 covers 16 residues. Germline CDR1 is MNHEY and CDR2 is SMNVEV (reference sequence). The CDR3 is CASSGSTSGRTRREFF. The CDR3 DNA follows: TGTGCCAGCAGTGGGTCGACTAGCGGGAGGACCCGCCGTGAGTTCTTC.

The CDR3 loop is CAWSVLGTNEKLFF. Here the CDR3 DNA reads TGTGCCTGGAGTGTACTAGGGACTAATGAAAAACTGTTTTTT. The chain has TRBV30 and TRBJ1-4, with D unclear. Between the trimmed V and J ends, which lost 0 bases and 2 bases, there was a span of 7 bases. CDR3 length: 14 residues. CDR1 GTSNPN and CDR2 SVGIG come from the germline V gene (reference sequence).

A few counts support this clone. The chain is built from TRBV2 and TRBJ2-7; either TRBD1 or TRBD2 may supply D (6 bases each). Germline loops: CDR1 SNHLY, CDR2 FYNNEI. The V gene lost 5 bases and the J gene lost 11 bases, with 22 bases spanning the gap. CDR3 length: 14 residues. The CDR3 loop reads CASSRTRDWDTEYF. DNA for the CDR3: TGTGCCAGCAGTCGAACTAGGGACTGGGACACAGAGTACTTC.

J is TRBJ2-2 and V is TRBV7-3; D uncertain. V lost 1 base, J lost 1 base, and 4 bases lay in between. The CDR3 extends over 14 amino acids. In germline, CDR1 is SGHTA, CDR2 FQGTGA. CDR3 residues: CASSLKENTGELFF. Written as DNA, the CDR3 is TGTGCCAGCAGCTTAAAGGAGAACACCGGGGAGCTGTTTTTT. The complete variable domain, with remaining parts taken from reference TRBV7-3 and TRBJ2-2, reads GAGVSQTPSNKVTEKGKYVELRCDPISGHTALYWYRQSLGQGPEFLIYFQGTGAADDSGLPNDRFFAVRPEGSVSTLKIQRTERGDSAVYLCASSLKENTGELFFGEGSRLTVL.

CDR3 in amino acids: CASTLQGSGNTIYF. In DNA, the CDR3 is TGTGCCAGCACATTACAGGGCTCTGGAAACACCATATATTTT. The genes are TRBV5-4 and TRBJ1-3, with a possible D match to TRBD1 (6 bases). The CDR3 runs 14 residues. V was cut by 6 bases and J by 0 bases, with 10 bases left in between. CDR1 is SGHNT and CDR2 is YYREEE in the germline V gene (reference sequence).

The rearrangement uses TRBV3-1 (or the pseudogene TRBV3-2) and TRBJ2-5, with 10 bases identical to TRBD2. The CDR3 covers 13 residues. The V segment lost 4 bases and the J segment 5 bases; nucleotides outside the gene matches: 1. Germline V gene sequence: CDR1 LGHDT, CDR2 YNNKEL (reference sequence). CDR3 amino acids: CASSRSGGETQYF. In DNA form, the CDR3 reads TGTGCCAGCAGCCGTAGCGGGGGGGAGACCCAGTACTTC.

This chain uses TRBV28 with TRBJ2-7; 11 bases align to TRBD2. V shed 4 bases, J shed 2 bases, and the junction held 7 bases outside the gene matches. CDR3 length: 16 residues. CDR1 is MDHEN, CDR2 SYDVKM, per germline. The CDR3 sequence is CASSSGLAGTPYEQYF. CDR3 DNA sequence: TGTGCCAGCAGTTCCGGACTAGCGGGTACCCCCTACGAGCAGTACTTC.

This clone came up once. This chain joins TRBV18 and TRBJ2-3; a possible D gene is TRBD1 (6 bases). There are 15 residues in the CDR3. The germline CDR1 and CDR2 sequences are KGHSH and LQKENI. The V gene lost 3 bases and the J gene lost 0 bases, with 10 bases spanning the gap. The CDR3 here is CASSPWTASTDTQYF. The DNA for the CDR3 is TGTGCCAGCTCACCTTGGACAGCTAGCACAGATACGCAGTATTTT.

The gene calls are TRBV27 and TRBJ1-2; unclear D gene. This CDR3 comprises 15 residues. With 3 bases removed from V and 5 bases from J, the gap between germline ends came to 16 bases. From germline, CDR1 is MNHEY and CDR2 SMNVEV (reference sequence). The CDR3 DNA follows: TGTGCCAGCAGTTTTGGGAGAGGCCGCGAGTATGGCTACACCTTC. It is translated as CASSFGRGREYGYTF.

The chain combines TRBV3-1 (or the pseudogene TRBV3-2) with TRBJ2-5, with TRBD2 matching over 7 bases. The junction had 10 bases not matched to a gene; V was cut back by 1 base and J by 2 bases. The CDR3 is 17 amino acids. Per germline, CDR1 LGHDT and CDR2 YNNKEL (reference sequence). The CDR3 loop reads CASSQGAGDRNQETQYF. The CDR3 nucleotides read TGTGCCAGCAGCCAAGGGGCGGGGGATCGTAATCAAGAGACCCAGTACTTC.

This clone has a handful of counts. The genes are TRBV3-1 (or the pseudogene TRBV3-2) and TRBJ1-1; maybe TRBD1 (5 bases). The length of the CDR3 is 15 residues. CDR1 and CDR2 from the germline V gene are LGHDT and YNNKEL (reference sequence). Trimming removed 0 bases from V and 1 base from J, with 9 bases in between. The CDR3 bases are TGTGCCAGCAGCCAAGAGTTGGGGGGGAACACTGAAGCTTTCTTT. Its protein product is CASSQELGGNTEAFF.

Of note for this clone: Other DNA sequences in the sample encode the same CDR3. This chain uses TRBV9 with TRBJ1-1; D is uncertain. The V end was cut by 0 bases, the J end by 1 base, with 4 bases between. Germline CDR1 SGDLS, CDR2 YYNGEE. The CDR3 extends over 13 amino acids. CDR3: CASSVAGNTEAFF. CDR3 DNA sequence: TGTGCCAGCAGCGTAGCGGGGAACACTGAAGCTTTCTTT.

The rearrangement uses TRBV3-1 (or the pseudogene TRBV3-2) and TRBJ2-7, with a weak D call TRBD2 (6 bases). The CDR3 runs 17 residues. V was clipped by 1 base and J by 0 bases, with 16 bases between them. CDR1 and CDR2 from the germline V gene are LGHDT and YNNKEL (reference sequence). The CDR3 loop is CASSQVLDGGSSYEQYF. The DNA for the CDR3 is TGTGCCAGCAGCCAAGTCCTTGACGGGGGAAGCTCCTACGAGCAGTACTTC.

The chain uses TRBV9 and TRBJ2-5; TRBD2 matches 9 bases. Losses at the gene ends were 4 bases for V and 1 base for J; bases not matched to a gene: 5. The CDR3 extends over 15 amino acids. Looked up from germline, CDR1 is SGDLS and CDR2 is YYNGEE. The CDR3 DNA follows: TGTGCCAGCAGCCCGGGGACTAGCCTCCAAGAGACCCAGTACTTC. Translated, it gives CASSPGTSLQETQYF.

The chain is built from TRBV7-2 and TRBJ1-2; D gene ambiguous. Between the trimmed V and J ends, which lost 0 bases and 6 bases, there was a span of 11 bases. Germline loops: CDR1 SGHTA, CDR2 FQGNSA. The CDR3 runs 14 residues. The CDR3 protein is CASSLAKAPHGYTF. Written as DNA, the CDR3 is TGTGCCAGCAGCTTAGCGAAAGCCCCTCATGGCTACACCTTC.